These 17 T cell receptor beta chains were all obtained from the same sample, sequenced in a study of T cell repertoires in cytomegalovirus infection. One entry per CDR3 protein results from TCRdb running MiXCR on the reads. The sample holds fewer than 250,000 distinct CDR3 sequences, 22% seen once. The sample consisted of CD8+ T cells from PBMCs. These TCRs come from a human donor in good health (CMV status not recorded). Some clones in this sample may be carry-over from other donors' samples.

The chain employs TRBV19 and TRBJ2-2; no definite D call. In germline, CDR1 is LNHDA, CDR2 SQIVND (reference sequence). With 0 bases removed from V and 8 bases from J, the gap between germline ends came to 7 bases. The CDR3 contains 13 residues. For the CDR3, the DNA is TGTGCCAGTAGTATAGATCTACCTGGGGAGCTGTTTTTT. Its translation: CASSIDLPGELFF.

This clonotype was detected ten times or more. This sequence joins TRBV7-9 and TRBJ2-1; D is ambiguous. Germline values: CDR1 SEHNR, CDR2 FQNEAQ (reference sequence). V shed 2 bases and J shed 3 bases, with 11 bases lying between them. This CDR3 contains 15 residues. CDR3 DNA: TGTGCCAGCAGCTTAACAGCGTTATTCTACAATGAGCAGTTCTTC. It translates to CASSLTALFYNEQFF.

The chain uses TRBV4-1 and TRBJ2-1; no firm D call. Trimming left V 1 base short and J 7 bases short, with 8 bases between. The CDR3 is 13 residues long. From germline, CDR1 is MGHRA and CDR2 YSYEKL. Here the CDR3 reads CASSQVMGNEQFF. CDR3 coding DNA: TGCGCCAGCAGCCAAGTGATGGGGAATGAGCAGTTCTTC.

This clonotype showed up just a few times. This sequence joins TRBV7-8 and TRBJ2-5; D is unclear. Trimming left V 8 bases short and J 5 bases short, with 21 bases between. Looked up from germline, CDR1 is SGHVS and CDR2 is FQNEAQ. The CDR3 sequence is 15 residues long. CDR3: CASDSGDLGWETQYF. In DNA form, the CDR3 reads TGTGCCAGCGACTCCGGCGACCTCGGATGGGAGACCCAGTACTTC.

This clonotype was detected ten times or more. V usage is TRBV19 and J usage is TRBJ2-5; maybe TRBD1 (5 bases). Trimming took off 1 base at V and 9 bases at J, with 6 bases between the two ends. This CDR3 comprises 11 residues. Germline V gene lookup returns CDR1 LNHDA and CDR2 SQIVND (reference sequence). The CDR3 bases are TGTGCCAGTAGTATAGGACAGTCCCAGTACTTC. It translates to CASSIGQSQYF.

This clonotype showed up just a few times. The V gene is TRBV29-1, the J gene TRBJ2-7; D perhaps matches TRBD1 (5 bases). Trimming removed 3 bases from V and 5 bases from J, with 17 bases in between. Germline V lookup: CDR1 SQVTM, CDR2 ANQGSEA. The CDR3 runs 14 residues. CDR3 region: CSVEVRGQGDEQYF. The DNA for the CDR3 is TGCAGCGTTGAGGTTCGTGGGCAGGGTGACGAGCAGTACTTC.

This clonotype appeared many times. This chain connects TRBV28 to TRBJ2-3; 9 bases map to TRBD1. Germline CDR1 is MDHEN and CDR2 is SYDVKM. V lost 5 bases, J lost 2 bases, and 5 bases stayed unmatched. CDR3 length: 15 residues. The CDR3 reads CASSPTGGYTDTQYF. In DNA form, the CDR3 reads TGTGCCAGCAGTCCGACAGGGGGATACACAGATACGCAGTATTTT. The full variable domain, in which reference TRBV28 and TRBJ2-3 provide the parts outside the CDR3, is DVKVTQSSRYLVKRTGEKVFLECVQDMDHENMFWYRQDPGLGLRLIYFSYDVKMKEKGDIPEGYSVSREKKERFSLILESASTNQTSMYLCASSPTGGYTDTQYFGPGTRLTVL.

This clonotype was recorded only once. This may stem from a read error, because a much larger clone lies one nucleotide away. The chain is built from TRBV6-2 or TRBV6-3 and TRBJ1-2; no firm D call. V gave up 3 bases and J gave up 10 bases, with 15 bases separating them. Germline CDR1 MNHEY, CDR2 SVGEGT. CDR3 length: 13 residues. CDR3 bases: TGTGCCAGCAGTTATTCTAACGCAGAAGACTACACCTTC. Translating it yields CASSYSNAEDYTF.

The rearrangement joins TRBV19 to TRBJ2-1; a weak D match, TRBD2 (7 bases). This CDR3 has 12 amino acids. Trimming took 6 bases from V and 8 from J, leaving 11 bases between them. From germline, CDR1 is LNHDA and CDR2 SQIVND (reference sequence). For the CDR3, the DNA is TGTGCCAGTAGACCGGGGGGCTATGAGCAGTTCTTC. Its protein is CASRPGGYEQFF. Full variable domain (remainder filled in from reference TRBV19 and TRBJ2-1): DGGITQSPKYLFRKEGQNVTLSCEQNLNHDAMYWYRQDPGQGLRLIYYSQIVNDFQKGDIAEGYSVSREKKESFPLTVTSAQKNPTAFYLCASRPGGYEQFFGPGTRLTVL.

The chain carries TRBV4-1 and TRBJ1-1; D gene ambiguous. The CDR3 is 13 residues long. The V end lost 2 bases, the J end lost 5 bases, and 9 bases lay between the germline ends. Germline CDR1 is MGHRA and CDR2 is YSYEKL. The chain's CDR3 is CASSQISGTEAFF. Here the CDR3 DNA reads TGCGCCAGCAGCCAAATCTCGGGGACTGAAGCTTTCTTT.

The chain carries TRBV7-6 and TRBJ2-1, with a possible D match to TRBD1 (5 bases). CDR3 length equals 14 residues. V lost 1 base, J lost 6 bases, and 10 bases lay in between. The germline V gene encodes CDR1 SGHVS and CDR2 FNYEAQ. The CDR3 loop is CASSLDRTPNEQFF. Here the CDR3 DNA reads TGTGCCAGCAGCTTAGACAGGACCCCCAATGAGCAGTTCTTC.

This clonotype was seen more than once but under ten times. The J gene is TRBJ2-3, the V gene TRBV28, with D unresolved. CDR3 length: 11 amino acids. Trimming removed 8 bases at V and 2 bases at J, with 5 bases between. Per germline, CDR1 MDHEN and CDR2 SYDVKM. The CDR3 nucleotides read TGTGCCAGCGCCTACACAGATACGCAGTATTTT. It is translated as CASAYTDTQYF.

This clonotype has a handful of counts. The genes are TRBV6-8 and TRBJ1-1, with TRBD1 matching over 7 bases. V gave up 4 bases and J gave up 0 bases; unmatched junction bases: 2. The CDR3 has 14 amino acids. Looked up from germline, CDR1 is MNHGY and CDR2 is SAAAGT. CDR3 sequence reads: CASSWGQLNTEAFF. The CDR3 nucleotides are TGTGCCAGCAGTTGGGGACAGCTGAACACTGAAGCTTTCTTT.

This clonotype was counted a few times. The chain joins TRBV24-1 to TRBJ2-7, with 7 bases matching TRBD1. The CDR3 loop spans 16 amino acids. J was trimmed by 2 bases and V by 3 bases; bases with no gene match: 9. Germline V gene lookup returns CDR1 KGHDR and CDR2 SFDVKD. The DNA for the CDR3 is TGTGCCACCAGTGATGAAGGACAGGCGTATACCTACGAGCAGTACTTC. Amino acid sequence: CATSDEGQAYTYEQYF.

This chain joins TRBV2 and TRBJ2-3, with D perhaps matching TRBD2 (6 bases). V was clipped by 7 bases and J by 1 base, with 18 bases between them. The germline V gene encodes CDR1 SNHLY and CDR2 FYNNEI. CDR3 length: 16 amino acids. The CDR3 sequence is CASTDGGRRGTDTQYF. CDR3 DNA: TGTGCCAGCACCGACGGAGGGCGAAGGGGCACAGATACGCAGTATTTT.

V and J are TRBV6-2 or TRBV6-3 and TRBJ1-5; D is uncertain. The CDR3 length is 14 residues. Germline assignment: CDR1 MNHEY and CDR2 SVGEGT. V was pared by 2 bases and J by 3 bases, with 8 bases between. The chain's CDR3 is CASSYGSDNQPQHF. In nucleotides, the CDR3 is TGTGCCAGCAGTTACGGCAGCGACAATCAGCCCCAGCATTTT.

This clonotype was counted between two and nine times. The CDR3 here is CASSEREFANYGYTF. CDR3 DNA: TGTGCCAGCAGTGAACGAGAGTTTGCTAACTATGGCTACACCTTC. The chain recombines TRBV2 with TRBJ1-2; D is unresolved. Trimming shortened V by 2 bases and J by 0 bases, and 10 bases separated the two germline ends. The CDR3 has 15 amino acids. Germline V gene data show CDR1 as SNHLY and CDR2 as FYNNEI.